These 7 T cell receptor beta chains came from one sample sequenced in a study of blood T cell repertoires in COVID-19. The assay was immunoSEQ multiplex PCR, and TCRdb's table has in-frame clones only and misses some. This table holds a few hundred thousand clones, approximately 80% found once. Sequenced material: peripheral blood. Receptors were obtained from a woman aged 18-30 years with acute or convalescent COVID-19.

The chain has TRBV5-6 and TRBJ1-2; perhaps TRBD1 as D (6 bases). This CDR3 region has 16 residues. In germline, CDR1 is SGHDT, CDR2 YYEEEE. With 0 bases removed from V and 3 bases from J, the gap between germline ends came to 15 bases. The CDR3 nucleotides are TGTGCCAGCAGCTTGGAGAGGGGGTCCCTAGACTATGGCTACACCTTC. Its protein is CASSLERGSLDYGYTF.

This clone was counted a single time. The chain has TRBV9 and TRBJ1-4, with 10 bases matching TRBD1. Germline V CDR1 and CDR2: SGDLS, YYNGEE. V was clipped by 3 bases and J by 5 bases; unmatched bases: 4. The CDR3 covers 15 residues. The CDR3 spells CASSAPGQGNEKLFF. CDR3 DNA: TGTGCCAGCAGCGCGCCGGGACAGGGGAATGAAAAACTGTTTTTT.

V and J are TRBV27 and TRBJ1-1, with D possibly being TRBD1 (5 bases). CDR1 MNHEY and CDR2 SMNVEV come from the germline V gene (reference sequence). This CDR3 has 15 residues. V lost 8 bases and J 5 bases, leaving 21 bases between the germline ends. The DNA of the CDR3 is TGTGCCAGCTCACGCGCCCGGGGGAGAGGGACTGAAGCTTTCTTT. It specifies CASSRARGRGTEAFF.

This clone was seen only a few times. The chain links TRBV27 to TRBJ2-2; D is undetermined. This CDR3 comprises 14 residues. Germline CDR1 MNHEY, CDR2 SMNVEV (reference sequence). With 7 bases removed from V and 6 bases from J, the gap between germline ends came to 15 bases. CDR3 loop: CASTRGSRAGELFF. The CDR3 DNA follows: TGTGCCAGCACCCGAGGTAGCCGAGCCGGGGAGCTGTTTTTT.

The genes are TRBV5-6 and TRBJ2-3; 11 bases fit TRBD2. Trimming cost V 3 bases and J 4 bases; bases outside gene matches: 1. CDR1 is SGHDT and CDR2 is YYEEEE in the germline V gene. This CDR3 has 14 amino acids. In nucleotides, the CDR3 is TGTGCCAGCAGCTCGACTAGCGGGGCAGATACGCAGTATTTT. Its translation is CASSSTSGADTQYF.

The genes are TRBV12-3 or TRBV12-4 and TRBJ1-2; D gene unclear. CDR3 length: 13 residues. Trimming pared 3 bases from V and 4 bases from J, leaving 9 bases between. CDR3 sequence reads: CASSLRQVYGYTF. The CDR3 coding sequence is TGTGCCAGCAGTTTGAGACAAGTCTATGGCTACACCTTC.

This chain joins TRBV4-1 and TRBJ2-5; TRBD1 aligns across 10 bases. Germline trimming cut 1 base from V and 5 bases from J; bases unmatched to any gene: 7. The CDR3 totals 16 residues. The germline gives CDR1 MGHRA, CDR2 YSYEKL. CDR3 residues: CASSQGGQGVRETQYF. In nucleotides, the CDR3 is TGCGCCAGCAGCCAAGGAGGACAGGGGGTGAGGGAGACCCAGTACTTC.